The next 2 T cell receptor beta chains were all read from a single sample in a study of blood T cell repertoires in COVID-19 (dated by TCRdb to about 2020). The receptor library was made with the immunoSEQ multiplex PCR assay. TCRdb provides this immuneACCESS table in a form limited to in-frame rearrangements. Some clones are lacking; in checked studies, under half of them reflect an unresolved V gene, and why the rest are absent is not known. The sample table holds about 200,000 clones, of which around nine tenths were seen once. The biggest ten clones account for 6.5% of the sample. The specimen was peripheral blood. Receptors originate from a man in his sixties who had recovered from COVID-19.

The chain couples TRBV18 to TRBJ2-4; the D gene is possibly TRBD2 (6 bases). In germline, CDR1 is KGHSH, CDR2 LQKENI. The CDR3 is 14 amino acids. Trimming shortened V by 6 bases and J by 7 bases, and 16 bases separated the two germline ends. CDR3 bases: TGTGCCAGCTCCCCCAGGGAGGACGGGAACATTCAGTACTTC. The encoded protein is CASSPREDGNIQYF.

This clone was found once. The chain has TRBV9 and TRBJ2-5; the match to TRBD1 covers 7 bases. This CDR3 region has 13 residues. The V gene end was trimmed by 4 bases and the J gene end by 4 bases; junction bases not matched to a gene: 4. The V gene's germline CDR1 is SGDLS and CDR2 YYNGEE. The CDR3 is CASSTDRVETQYF. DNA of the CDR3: TGTGCCAGCAGCACCGACAGGGTAGAGACCCAGTACTTC.